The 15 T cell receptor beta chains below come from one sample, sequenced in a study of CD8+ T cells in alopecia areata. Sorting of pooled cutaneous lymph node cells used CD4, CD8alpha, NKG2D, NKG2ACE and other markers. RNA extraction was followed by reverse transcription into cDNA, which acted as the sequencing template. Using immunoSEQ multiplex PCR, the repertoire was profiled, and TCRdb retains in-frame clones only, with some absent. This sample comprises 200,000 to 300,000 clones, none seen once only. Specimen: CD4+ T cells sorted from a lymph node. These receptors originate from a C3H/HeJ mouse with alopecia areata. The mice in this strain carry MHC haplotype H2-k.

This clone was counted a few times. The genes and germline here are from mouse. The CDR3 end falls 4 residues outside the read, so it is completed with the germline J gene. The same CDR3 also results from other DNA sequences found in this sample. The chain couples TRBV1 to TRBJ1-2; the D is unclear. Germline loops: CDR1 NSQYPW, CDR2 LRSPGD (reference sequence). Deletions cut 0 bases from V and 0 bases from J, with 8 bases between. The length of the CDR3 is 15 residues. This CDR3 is CTCSADVSANSDYTF. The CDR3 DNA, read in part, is TGCACCTGCAGTGCAGATGTCAGCGCAAACTCC.

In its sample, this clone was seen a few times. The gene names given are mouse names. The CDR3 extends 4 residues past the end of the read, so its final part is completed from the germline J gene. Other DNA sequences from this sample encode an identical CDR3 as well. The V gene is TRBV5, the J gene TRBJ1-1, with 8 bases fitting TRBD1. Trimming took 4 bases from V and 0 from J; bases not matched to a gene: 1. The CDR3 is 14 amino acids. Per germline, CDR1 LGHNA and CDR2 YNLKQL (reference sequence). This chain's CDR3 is CASSPDRANTEVFF. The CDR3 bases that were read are TGTGCCAGCAGCCCGGACAGGGCAAACACA.

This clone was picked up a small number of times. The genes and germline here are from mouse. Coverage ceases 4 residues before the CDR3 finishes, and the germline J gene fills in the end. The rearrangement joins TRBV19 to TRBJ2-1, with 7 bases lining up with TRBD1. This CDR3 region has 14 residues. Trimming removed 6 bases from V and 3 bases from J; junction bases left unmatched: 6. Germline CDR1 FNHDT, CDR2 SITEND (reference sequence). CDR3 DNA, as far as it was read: TGTGCCAGCACCTCCGGGACAGCCTATGCT. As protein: CASTSGTAYA. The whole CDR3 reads CASTSGTAYAEQFF.

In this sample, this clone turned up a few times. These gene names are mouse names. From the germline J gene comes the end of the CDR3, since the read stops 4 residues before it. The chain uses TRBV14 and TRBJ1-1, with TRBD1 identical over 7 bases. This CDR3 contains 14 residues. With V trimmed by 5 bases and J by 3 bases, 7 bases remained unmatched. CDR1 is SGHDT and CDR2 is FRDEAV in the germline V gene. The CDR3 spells CASSPGGGYTEVFF. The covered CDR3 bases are TGTGCCAGCAGCCCAGGGGGAGGATACACA.

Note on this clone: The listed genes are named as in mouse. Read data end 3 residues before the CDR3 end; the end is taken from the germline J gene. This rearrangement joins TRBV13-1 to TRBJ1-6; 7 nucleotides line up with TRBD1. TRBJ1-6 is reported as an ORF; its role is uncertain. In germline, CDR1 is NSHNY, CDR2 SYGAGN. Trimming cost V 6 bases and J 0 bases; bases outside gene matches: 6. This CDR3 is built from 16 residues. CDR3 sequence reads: CASKSGGNSYNSPLYF. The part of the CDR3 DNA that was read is TGTGCCAGCAAATCAGGGGGGAATTCCTATAATTCGCCC.

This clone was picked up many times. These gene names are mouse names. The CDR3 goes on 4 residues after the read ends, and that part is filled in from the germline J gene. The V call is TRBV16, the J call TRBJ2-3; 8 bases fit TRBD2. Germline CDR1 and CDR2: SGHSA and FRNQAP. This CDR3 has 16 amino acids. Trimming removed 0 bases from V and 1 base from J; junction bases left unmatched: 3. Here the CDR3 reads CASSLDWGVGAETLYF. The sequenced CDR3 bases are TGTGCAAGCAGCTTAGACTGGGGGGTTGGTGCAGAA.

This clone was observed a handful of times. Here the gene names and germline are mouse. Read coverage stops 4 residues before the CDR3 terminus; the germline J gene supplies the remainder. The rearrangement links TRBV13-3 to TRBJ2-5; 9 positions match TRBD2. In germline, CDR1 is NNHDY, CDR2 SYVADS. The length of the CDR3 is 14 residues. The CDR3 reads CASSPGTGRDTQYF. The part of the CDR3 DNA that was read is TGTGCCAGCAGTCCCGGGACTGGGCGGGAC.

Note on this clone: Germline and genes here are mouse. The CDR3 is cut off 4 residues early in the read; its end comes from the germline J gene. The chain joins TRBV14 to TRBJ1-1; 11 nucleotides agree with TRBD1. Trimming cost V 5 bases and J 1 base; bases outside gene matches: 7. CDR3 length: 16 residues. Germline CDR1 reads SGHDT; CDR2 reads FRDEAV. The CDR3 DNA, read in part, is TGTGCCAGCAGCTTCCACGGGACAGGGGGAAACACA. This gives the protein CASSFHGTGGNT. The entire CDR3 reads CASSFHGTGGNTEVFF.

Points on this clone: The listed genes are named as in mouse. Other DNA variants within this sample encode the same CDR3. The CDR3 reads CASSIDKNTGQLYF. The CDR3 bases that were read are TGTGCCAGCAGTATAGACAAAAACACCGGG. The chain joins TRBV19 to TRBJ2-2; D gene uncertain. The sequenced fragment ends 4 residues before the CDR3 boundary, so the rest is inferred from the germline J gene. V lost 0 bases and J lost 1, with 4 bases in between. This CDR3 has 14 amino acids. In germline, CDR1 is FNHDT, CDR2 SITEND (reference sequence).

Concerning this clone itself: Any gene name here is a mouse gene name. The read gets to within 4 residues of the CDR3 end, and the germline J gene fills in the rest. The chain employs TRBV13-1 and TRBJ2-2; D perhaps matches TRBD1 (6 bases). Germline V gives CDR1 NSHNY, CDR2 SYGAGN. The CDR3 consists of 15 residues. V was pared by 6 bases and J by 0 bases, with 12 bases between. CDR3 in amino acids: CASTGTKTNTGQLYF. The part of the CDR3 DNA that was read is TGTGCCAGCACCGGGACAAAAACAAACACCGGG.

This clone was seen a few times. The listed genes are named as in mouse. This CDR3 reads CASGDPPGLSNTGQLYF. The CDR3 bases that were read are TGTGCCAGCGGTGATCCTCCTGGACTTTCAAACACCGGG. The chain couples TRBV13-2 to TRBJ2-2; D is possibly TRBD2 (5 bases). The CDR3 end is not reached by the read, which stops 4 residues before it; the germline J gene fills it in. Germline V lookup: CDR1 NNHNN, CDR2 SYGAGS (reference sequence). This CDR3 spans 17 amino acids. The ends were cut back, 1 base at V and 0 bases at J, with 13 bases in the middle.

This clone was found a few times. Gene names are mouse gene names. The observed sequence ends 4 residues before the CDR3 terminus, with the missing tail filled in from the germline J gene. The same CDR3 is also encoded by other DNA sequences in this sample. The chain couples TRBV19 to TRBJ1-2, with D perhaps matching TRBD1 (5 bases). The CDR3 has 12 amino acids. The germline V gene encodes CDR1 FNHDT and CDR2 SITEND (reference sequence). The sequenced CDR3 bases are TGTGCCAGCAGTATGGGGGGTTCC. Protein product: CASSMGGS. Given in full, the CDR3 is CASSMGGSDYTF.

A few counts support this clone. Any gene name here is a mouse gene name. CDR3 region: CASSREGLGAQDTQYF. The sequenced CDR3 bases are TGTGCTAGCAGTAGAGAGGGACTGGGGGCCCAAGAC. This chain connects TRBV17 to TRBJ2-5, with 11 bases matching TRBD2. The CDR3 end falls 4 residues outside the read, so it is completed with the germline J gene. The J segment lost 2 bases and the V segment lost 0 bases, leaving 1 base of the junction unmatched. Per germline, CDR1 MNHDT and CDR2 YYDKIL. The CDR3 is 16 amino acids. Full variable domain (missing parts from reference TRBV17 and TRBJ2-5): DTTVKQNPRYKLARVGKPVNLICSQTMNHDTMYWYQKKPNQAPKLLLFYYDKILNREADTFEKFQSSRPNNSFCSLYIGSAGLEYSAMYLCASSREGLGAQDTQYFGPGTRLLVL.

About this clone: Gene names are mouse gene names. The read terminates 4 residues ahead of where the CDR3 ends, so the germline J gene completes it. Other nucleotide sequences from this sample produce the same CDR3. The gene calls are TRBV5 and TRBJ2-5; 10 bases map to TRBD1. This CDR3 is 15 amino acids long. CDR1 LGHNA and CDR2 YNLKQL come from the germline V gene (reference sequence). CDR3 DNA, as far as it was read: TGTGCCAGCAGCCAATCCGGGACAGGGGAGGAC. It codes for CASSQSGTGED. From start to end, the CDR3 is CASSQSGTGEDTQYF.

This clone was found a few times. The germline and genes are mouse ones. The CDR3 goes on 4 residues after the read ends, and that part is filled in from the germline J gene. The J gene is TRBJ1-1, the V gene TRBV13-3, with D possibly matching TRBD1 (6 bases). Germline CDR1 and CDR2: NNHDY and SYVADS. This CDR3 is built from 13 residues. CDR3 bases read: TGTGCCAGCAGTGACAGGGGTTCGGCA. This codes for CASSDRGSA. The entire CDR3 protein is CASSDRGSAEVFF.